The clone carrying this T cell receptor (beta chain) was seen a few times. Its specificity is not known. The data were taken from a study of T and B cells in COVID-19 patients. Study overall: 18 of 20 active-infection patients had comorbidities associated with unfavorable COVID-19 outcome.

BIOMED2 TRB-A/B primer pools were used in multiplex TRB PCR. Each CDR3 protein gets one entry after TCRdb re-called the multiplex PCR reads with MiXCR. The sample includes around 15,000 distinct CDR3 sequences, about 26% of them seen just once. Study outcomes and limitations: In COVID-19 patients, T cell receptor beta variable and joining gene use was reportedly strongly skewed. At recovery TRB diversity and richness exceeded healthy donors, after highly clonal active COVID-19 repertoires. Blood from mildly ill patients while symptomatic, and early samples from severe cases, were scarce.

The V gene's germline CDR1 is MNHEY and CDR2 SVGAGI. This CDR3 contains 14 residues. Trimming cost V 7 bases and J 8 bases; bases outside gene matches: 12. Blood genomic DNA input for TRB amplification was 250-500 ng. This chain uses TRBV6-5 with TRBJ1-2, with TRBD1 matching over 8 bases. Source material: blood. The origin of this receptor is a human donor who had recovered from COVID-19. The CDR3 DNA sequence: TGTGCCAGCATCTACGCCGGGACAGGAAGCGGCTACACCTTC. It is translated as CASIYAGTGSGYTF.